This note documents a single T cell receptor (beta chain) sequence. Profiling relied on immunoSEQ multiplex PCR, and the TCRdb table lists in-frame clones only, not all of them. The sample lists about 730,000 clones, approximately 77% seen once, with about 1.8% in the top ten. J lost 3 bases, V lost 6 bases, and 12 bases had no gene match. The V gene's germline CDR1 is SGHNT and CDR2 YYREEE (reference sequence). The CDR3 runs 17 residues. Donors had no recently reported acute infections or vaccinations and were HIV-negative. These data originate in a study of shared clonotypes between healthy human individuals.

The clonotype originates from a woman younger than 45 in good health. The sequenced sample consisted of memory CD4+ T cells sorted from blood. Subset noted: CD45RA-negative fraction. The chain links TRBV5-4 to TRBJ1-2; 12 bases fit TRBD1. The CDR3: CASTYPGQGARDYGYTF. As DNA, the CDR3 is TGTGCCAGCACTTACCCGGGACAGGGGGCGCGGGACTATGGCTACACCTTC.